The rows below give T cell receptor beta chains drawn from one sample of a study of cytomegalovirus exposure and HLA in healthy donors. Produced via immunoSEQ multiplex PCR; TCRdb's table is partial and in-frame only. The table shows approximately 110,000 clones, with roughly two thirds occurring only once. The material sequenced was PBMCs. The receptors stem from a man aged 18 to 30 in good health and CMV-seropositive. Each CDR3 is given with its conserved first and last residue. Each record gives: V gene, J gene, D gene, clone size, CDR3 protein, CDR3 DNA. A D gene is named only where the DNA matches it firmly. Size is stated for part of the rows, as once, few or many counts, or as a class when the clone is expanded.

V: TRBV5-4; J: TRBJ2-2; D: TRBD1; size: NA; CDR3: CASSRRDRVRQGGELFF; DNA: TGTGCCAGCAGCCGCCGGGACAGGGTTCGCCAGGGCGGGGAGCTGTTTTTT
V: TRBV5-4; J: TRBJ2-6; D: NA; size: NA; CDR3: CASSSGGPSGANVLTF; DNA: TGTGCCAGCAGCTCAGGCGGGCCCTCTGGGGCCAACGTCCTGACTTTC
V: TRBV5-5; J: TRBJ2-6; D: TRBD2; size: few; CDR3: CASIWGGSPGANVLTF; DNA: TGTGCCAGCATCTGGGGGGGATCCCCTGGGGCCAACGTCCTGACTTTC
V: TRBV21-1; J: TRBJ1-5; D: NA; size: NA; CDR3: CASRGGYSNQPQHF; DNA: TGTGCCAGCCGAGGAGGATATAGCAATCAGCCCCAGCATTTT
V: TRBV4-1; J: TRBJ2-3; D: NA; size: NA; CDR3: CASSQDWGGLLSFTDTQYF; DNA: TGCGCCAGCAGCCAAGATTGGGGGGGGCTCCTTTCCTTCACAGATACGCAGTATTTT
V: TRBV7-9; J: TRBJ2-1; D: TRBD1; size: NA; CDR3: CASRELTGNDEQFF; DNA: TGTGCCAGCAGGGAACTGACAGGGAACGATGAGCAGTTCTTC
V: TRBV25-1; J: TRBJ2-3; D: NA; size: NA; CDR3: CASSEYERTDTQYF; DNA: TGTGCCAGCAGTGAATATGAGCGCACAGATACGCAGTATTTT
V: TRBV30; J: TRBJ2-1; D: TRBD1; size: NA; CDR3: CAWRNRGALNEQFF; DNA: TGTGCCTGGAGAAACAGGGGAGCCCTTAATGAGCAGTTCTTC
V: TRBV5-4; J: TRBJ2-7; D: NA; size: NA; CDR3: CASSLPGSEEQYF; DNA: TGTGCCAGCAGCCTCCCGGGTAGCGAGGAGCAGTACTTC
V: TRBV7-3; J: TRBJ2-1; D: NA; size: few; CDR3: CASSFTRDRNEQFF; DNA: TGTGCCAGCAGCTTTACCCGCGATCGGAATGAGCAGTTCTTC
V: TRBV7-6; J: TRBJ2-5; D: TRBD2; size: NA; CDR3: CASSLGWTSGEETQYF; DNA: TGTGCCAGCAGCTTAGGCTGGACTAGCGGGGAGGAGACCCAGTACTTC
V: TRBV5-6; J: TRBJ2-4; D: TRBD2; size: NA; CDR3: CASSWTAGRGLAKNIQYF; DNA: TGTGCCAGCAGCTGGACCGCCGGGAGGGGACTAGCCAAAAACATTCAGTACTTC
V: TRBV5-5; J: TRBJ1-1; D: NA; size: NA; CDR3: CASSSLDLGGLNTEAFF; DNA: TGTGCCAGCAGCTCCCTAGACTTGGGGGGGCTGAACACTGAAGCTTTCTTT
V: TRBV13; J: TRBJ2-2; D: NA; size: NA; CDR3: CASSTLNTGELFF; DNA: TGTGCCAGCAGCACCCTAAACACCGGGGAGCTGTTTTTT
V: TRBV2; J: TRBJ1-2; D: NA; size: NA; CDR3: CASSLLGGPHF; DNA: TGTGCCAGCAGCCTCCTAGGAGGGCCTCACTTC
V: TRBV4-1; J: TRBJ2-7; D: NA; size: few; CDR3: CASSQEVGAAGQSSYEQYF; DNA: TGCGCCAGCAGCCAAGAAGTAGGGGCCGCGGGACAGAGCTCCTACGAGCAGTACTTC
V: TRBV25-1; J: TRBJ2-5; D: NA; size: NA; CDR3: CASRNRRGPQETQYF; DNA: TGTGCCAGCAGGAATCGGCGGGGGCCCCAAGAGACCCAGTACTTC
V: TRBV5-1; J: TRBJ1-1; D: NA; size: few; CDR3: CASSLAGNTEAFF; DNA: TGCGCCAGCAGCCTCGCGGGAAACACTGAAGCTTTCTTT
V: TRBV5-5; J: TRBJ1-1; D: NA; size: few; CDR3: CASSFGQGGNTEAFF; DNA: TGTGCCAGCAGCTTCGGGCAGGGAGGGAACACTGAAGCTTTCTTT
V: TRBV6-5; J: TRBJ1-1; D: TRBD1; size: few; CDR3: CASSSQGAPRLEAFF; DNA: TGTGCCAGCAGTTCTCAGGGGGCCCCTAGGCTTGAAGCTTTCTTT
V: TRBV2; J: TRBJ2-1; D: TRBD1; size: NA; CDR3: CASSLDRGNNEQFF; DNA: TGTGCCAGCAGTTTAGACAGGGGGAACAATGAGCAGTTCTTC
V: TRBV5-4; J: TRBJ1-3; D: TRBD1; size: NA; CDR3: CASSLEGARGTIYF; DNA: TGTGCCAGCAGCTTGGAAGGGGCCAGGGGGACCATATATTTT
V: TRBV6-1; J: TRBJ2-7; D: TRBD1; size: NA; CDR3: CASGKQGTYEQYF; DNA: TGTGCCAGCGGAAAACAGGGGACCTACGAGCAGTACTTC
V: TRBV5-5; J: TRBJ1-1; D: NA; size: NA; CDR3: CASSGSGIVNTEAFF; DNA: TGTGCCAGCAGCGGTTCAGGGATAGTGAACACTGAAGCTTTCTTT
V: TRBV27; J: TRBJ2-7; D: NA; size: once; CDR3: CASSLMYPPYYEQYF; DNA: TGTGCCAGCAGTTTAATGTATCCCCCCTACTACGAGCAGTACTTC
V: TRBV5-1; J: TRBJ2-6; D: NA; size: NA; CDR3: CASSLESATGANVLTF; DNA: TGCGCCAGCAGCTTGGAATCCGCGACTGGGGCCAACGTCCTGACTTTC
V: TRBV9; J: TRBJ2-5; D: NA; size: NA; CDR3: CASSVRTGETQYF; DNA: TGTGCCAGCAGCGTAAGGACTGGAGAGACCCAGTACTTC
V: TRBV6-5; J: TRBJ2-7; D: TRBD1; size: NA; CDR3: CASSWNRGFYEQYF; DNA: TGTGCCAGCAGCTGGAACAGGGGCTTCTACGAGCAGTACTTC
V: TRBV6-5; J: TRBJ1-6; D: NA; size: NA; CDR3: CASGGGPWNSPLHF; DNA: TGTGCCAGCGGCGGGGGCCCTTGGAATTCACCCCTCCACTTT
V: TRBV6-5; J: TRBJ1-5; D: NA; size: NA; CDR3: CASSYGAGVQPQHF; DNA: TGTGCCAGCAGTTACGGGGCAGGGGTTCAGCCCCAGCATTTT
V: TRBV6-5; J: TRBJ1-6; D: TRBD1; size: NA; CDR3: CASSPDRGPNSPLHF; DNA: TGTGCCAGCTCCCCGGACAGGGGGCCCAATTCACCCCTCCACTTT